This passage covers 19 T cell receptor beta chains from one sample sequenced in a study of cytomegalovirus exposure and HLA in healthy donors (TCRdb year 2017). The library was made by the immunoSEQ multiplex PCR assay. TCRdb carries this immuneACCESS record with in-frame sequences only. Its versions omit some clonotypes, under half of them owing to an unresolved V gene in the studies checked, with the rest unexplained. The sample table records approximately 160,000 clones; roughly nine tenths of these occur just once. The ten most abundant clones make up 4% to 5% of the sample. The source material was PBMCs. Receptors were obtained from a man younger than 35 in good health and CMV-seropositive.

The chain couples TRBV7-8 to TRBJ1-5, with TRBD1 identical over 7 bases. The CDR3 runs to 16 residues. The J segment lost 1 base and the V segment lost 1 base, leaving 4 bases of the junction unmatched. Germline V CDR1 and CDR2: SGHVS, FQNEAQ. The CDR3 region is CASSLGGGGSNQPQHF. Written as DNA, the CDR3 is TGTGCCAGCAGCTTAGGAGGGGGCGGGAGCAATCAGCCCCAGCATTTT.

This chain joins TRBV6-5 and TRBJ1-2, with 7 bases matching TRBD1. The CDR3 consists of 14 residues. Per the germline V gene, CDR1 is MNHEY and CDR2 is SVGAGI. V lost 5 bases and J lost 2; bases outside the gene matches: 5. The CDR3 protein is CASSKTGQNYGYTF. The CDR3 DNA is TGTGCCAGCAGTAAAACGGGACAGAACTATGGCTACACCTTC.

V gene TRBV5-1 combines with J gene TRBJ2-1, with TRBD2 as a possible D gene (7 bases). The CDR3 contains 17 residues. Germline CDR1 is SGHRS and CDR2 is YFSETQ. Trimming stripped 2 bases from V and 2 bases from J, with 17 bases between. CDR3 loop: CASSFRGGEGTYNEQFF. CDR3 nucleotide sequence: TGCGCCAGCAGCTTCCGAGGGGGGGAGGGCACCTACAATGAGCAGTTCTTC.

The genes are TRBV9 and TRBJ2-2; tentatively, D is TRBD1 (5 bases). V was shortened by 0 bases and J by 4 bases, with 10 bases between the two germline ends. CDR1 and CDR2 (germline): SGDLS, YYNGEE. The length of the CDR3 is 15 residues. CDR3 nucleotides: TGTGCCAGCAGCGTAGGGGTGACAGCCACCGGGGAGCTGTTTTTT. Translating gives CASSVGVTATGELFF.

The V and J genes are TRBV7-2 and TRBJ2-3; 10 bases are shared with TRBD1. Germline lookup yields CDR1 SGHTA and CDR2 FQGNSA. The V and J ends lost 5 bases and 4 bases, in that order; junction bases with no gene match: 6. The CDR3 has 15 residues. The CDR3: CASSPRQGAADTQYF. DNA for the CDR3: TGTGCCAGCAGCCCTAGACAGGGGGCGGCAGATACGCAGTATTTT.

The chain joins TRBV5-5 to TRBJ2-1, with 9 bases fitting TRBD1. From germline, CDR1 is SGHKS and CDR2 YYEKEE (reference sequence). V was clipped by 4 bases and J by 1 base; unmatched bases: 9. CDR3 size: 17 residues. The CDR3 DNA reads TGTGCCAGCAGCCGCAGAACAGGGGGCCAATCCTACAATGAGCAGTTCTTC. As protein: CASSRRTGGQSYNEQFF.

This chain connects TRBV13 to TRBJ1-2; 9 nucleotides line up with TRBD1. This CDR3 region has 17 residues. Unmatched junction bases numbered 16, after V lost 2 bases and J lost 9 bases. Germline V gene data show CDR1 as PRHDT and CDR2 as FYEKMQ (reference sequence). The CDR3 DNA reads TGTGCCAGCAGCTTAAGGGGACCGACAGGGGGGACTCTGAGCTACACCTTC. Protein product: CASSLRGPTGGTLSYTF. Drawing the rest from reference TRBV13 and TRBJ1-2, the complete variable domain is AAGVIQSPRHLIKEKRETATLKCYPIPRHDTVYWYQQGPGQDPQFLISFYEKMQSDKGSIPDRFSAQQFSDYHSELNMSSLELGDSALYFCASSLRGPTGGTLSYTFGSGTRLTVV.

The CDR3 bases are TGTGCCAGCAGCTTAGCACCAGGCACCGGTAATGAAAAACTGTTTTTT. Amino acid sequence: CASSLAPGTGNEKLFF. The V call is TRBV7-9, the J call TRBJ1-4; the D is unclear. Germline CDR1 is SEHNR and CDR2 is FQNEAQ (reference sequence). V dropped 0 bases and J dropped 4 bases, with 12 bases sitting between them. CDR3 length equals 16 residues.

The rearrangement uses TRBV5-1 and TRBJ2-1, with 10 nucleotides matching TRBD1. CDR3 length: 16 amino acids. V was pared by 2 bases and J by 1 base, with 3 bases of the junction left unmatched. CDR1 and CDR2 (germline): SGHRS, YFSETQ. CDR3 sequence (DNA): TGCGCCAGCAGCTTTGACAGGGGGCCTTCCTACAATGAGCAGTTCTTC. Translation: CASSFDRGPSYNEQFF.

This chain links TRBV7-3 with TRBJ2-3, with TRBD2 identical over 12 bases. V was clipped by 5 bases and J by 3 bases; unmatched bases: 3. Germline V gives CDR1 SGHTA, CDR2 FQGTGA. CDR3 length: 15 residues. CDR3 amino acids: CASSLTSGRTDTQYF. The DNA for the CDR3 is TGTGCCAGCAGCCTTACTAGCGGGAGGACAGATACGCAGTATTTT. The full variable domain, completed using reference TRBV7-3 and TRBJ2-3, is GAGVSQTPSNKVTEKGKYVELRCDPISGHTALYWYRQSLGQGPEFLIYFQGTGAADDSGLPNDRFFAVRPEGSVSTLKIQRTERGDSAVYLCASSLTSGRTDTQYFGPGTRLTVL.

V and J are TRBV7-8 and TRBJ2-3; 9 positions agree with TRBD2. V was clipped by 1 base and J by 2 bases; unmatched bases: 4. This CDR3 has 16 residues. Looked up from germline, CDR1 is SGHVS and CDR2 is FQNEAQ. CDR3 coding DNA: TGTGCCAGCAGCTTAGGCGGGGGGGAGTACACAGATACGCAGTATTTT. Translated, it gives CASSLGGGEYTDTQYF.

The rearrangement uses TRBV5-1 and TRBJ1-4; weak D call: TRBD1 (6 bases). This CDR3 comprises 15 residues. V gave up 4 bases and J gave up 6 bases, with 16 bases separating them. Looked up from germline, CDR1 is SGHRS and CDR2 is YFSETQ. CDR3 sequence (DNA): TGCGCCAGCAGCGCGGTAGGGACACGAGATGAAAAACTGTTTTTT. The encoded protein is CASSAVGTRDEKLFF.

This chain joins TRBV27 and TRBJ2-7; 9 positions agree with TRBD2. V lost 5 bases and J lost 3; bases outside the gene matches: 8. This CDR3 spans 15 amino acids. CDR1 is MNHEY, CDR2 SMNVEV, per germline (reference sequence). Here the CDR3 reads CASSQIAGVRYEQYF. DNA for the CDR3: TGTGCCAGCAGTCAAATAGCGGGAGTGCGCTACGAGCAGTACTTC.

The rearrangement joins TRBV30 to TRBJ2-7, with D uncertain. Germline V gene sequence: CDR1 GTSNPN, CDR2 SVGIG (reference sequence). The CDR3 covers 14 residues. V lost 0 bases to trimming and J lost 0 bases, with 9 bases between them. CDR3 coding DNA: TGTGCCTGGAGTGTACCCTTTAGCTCCTACGAGCAGTACTTC. This codes for CAWSVPFSSYEQYF.

The chain couples TRBV4-1 to TRBJ2-3; maybe TRBD1 (6 bases). Germline CDR1 MGHRA, CDR2 YSYEKL. The CDR3 runs to 16 residues. V shed 6 bases and J shed 3 bases, with 19 bases lying between them. In DNA, the CDR3 is TGCGCCAGCAGGATCATGGTAGGGGGAGAAACAGATACGCAGTATTTT. Amino acid sequence: CASRIMVGGETDTQYF.

This chain connects TRBV28 to TRBJ1-2, with D possibly being TRBD1 (6 bases). Germline CDR1 is MDHEN and CDR2 is SYDVKM. This CDR3 is built from 12 residues. V was trimmed by 6 bases and J by 6 bases, leaving 11 bases between them. This CDR3 is CASSTYRDGYTF. The CDR3 DNA sequence: TGTGCCAGCAGCACGTACAGGGATGGCTACACCTTC.

The chain joins TRBV2 to TRBJ2-7; tentatively, D is TRBD2 (6 bases). The germline V and J ends were trimmed by 4 bases and 2 bases, with 12 bases remaining between them. CDR1 is SNHLY, CDR2 FYNNEI, per germline. The CDR3 has 14 amino acids. CDR3 DNA sequence: TGTGCCAGCAGTGGGGGACTTAACACCTACGAGCAGTACTTC. Encoded protein: CASSGGLNTYEQYF.

The chain is built from TRBV28 and TRBJ2-4; no clear D gene. This CDR3 is 13 amino acids long. In germline, CDR1 is MDHEN, CDR2 SYDVKM. V was trimmed by 3 bases and J by 5 bases, leaving 8 bases between them. The DNA of the CDR3 is TGTGCCAGCAGTTTGGTAGGAGAAAACATTCAGTACTTC. This sequence encodes CASSLVGENIQYF.

The chain uses TRBV7-2 and TRBJ2-7; tentative D call: TRBD2 (6 bases). Trimming stripped 5 bases from V and 0 bases from J, with 11 bases between. The CDR3 totals 14 residues. Germline values: CDR1 SGHTA, CDR2 FQGNSA. In nucleotides, the CDR3 is TGTGCCAGCAGCGTTAGCGGCAGCTCCTACGAGCAGTACTTC. It encodes CASSVSGSSYEQYF.